Each of the 19 T cell receptor beta chains below was sequenced from the same sample in a study of regulatory T cells in long-lasting Graves disease. Time point in this sample: newly diagnosed GD, antithyroid drugs for less than 3 months. PBMC-extracted RNA yielded the TCR library. For TCR beta, libraries came from iRepertoire HTBI primers and Arm-PCR of CDR3 regions. TCRdb reanalysed the multiplex PCR reads using MiXCR and keeps one entry per CDR3 protein. This table has under 450,000 distinct CDR3 sequences, 15% to 20% appearing once. These data also featured in a second study, about T cells in Graves' hyperthyroidism and ophthalmopathy.

Sequenced material: peripheral blood mononuclear cells (PBMCs), taken at new diagnosis, from a patient treated with antithyroid drugs. Source of these receptors: a woman aged 18-30 years with Graves disease.

Points on this clonotype: A single base separates this from a much larger clone, so it may be a read error. The chain is built from TRBV2 and TRBJ2-7, with D tentatively TRBD2 (5 bases). This CDR3 has 13 residues. Germline V gene data show CDR1 as SNHLY and CDR2 as FYNNEI. The CDR3 sequence: CASSGLYSYEQHF. CDR3 DNA sequence: TGTGCCAGCAGCGGACTCTACTCCTACGAGCAGCACTTC.

The rearrangement joins TRBV6-2 or TRBV6-3 to TRBJ2-1; D is perhaps TRBD1 or TRBD2 (6 bases each). Germline lookup yields CDR1 MNHEY and CDR2 SVGEGT. This CDR3 is built from 16 residues. V was shortened by 6 bases and J by 0 bases, with 15 bases between the two germline ends. The CDR3 sequence: CASRVRGGNSYNEQFF. The CDR3 DNA sequence: TGTGCCAGCAGGGTCAGGGGCGGGAACTCCTACAATGAGCAGTTCTTC.

This clonotype was seen many times. This chain links TRBV2 with TRBJ2-7; 7 bases align to TRBD2. Germline lookup yields CDR1 SNHLY and CDR2 FYNNEI. The CDR3 extends over 15 amino acids. The trim removed 7 bases at V and 7 bases at J, leaving 16 bases unmatched. CDR3 protein: CASKRQREGPGEQYF. Written as DNA, the CDR3 is TGTGCCAGCAAGCGACAGCGGGAAGGCCCGGGGGAGCAGTACTTC. Drawing the rest from reference TRBV2 and TRBJ2-7, the complete variable domain is EPEVTQTPSHQVTQMGQEVILRCVPISNHLYFYWYRQILGQKVEFLVSFYNNEISEKSEIFDDQFSVERPDGSNFTLKIRSTKLEDSAMYFCASKRQREGPGEQYFGPGTRLTVT.

This clonotype was seen a handful of times. The V call is TRBV7-8, the J call TRBJ2-5; D remains unclear. Germline CDR1 is SGHVS and CDR2 is FQNEAQ. The V gene lost 2 bases and the J gene lost 2 bases, with 18 bases spanning the gap. CDR3 size: 17 residues. Here the CDR3 DNA reads TGTGCCAGCAGCTTACAGAGGATGGCACGAGTTCAAGAGACCCAGTACTTC. This encodes CASSLQRMARVQETQYF.

V is TRBV5-6 and J is TRBJ1-2, with no clear D. The CDR3 spans 15 residues. Germline V gives CDR1 SGHDT, CDR2 YYEEEE. Trimming removed 0 bases at V and 6 bases at J, with 15 bases between. For the CDR3, the DNA is TGTGCCAGCAGCTTGGGGCAGGTCCACAAGAATGGCTACACCTTC. As protein: CASSLGQVHKNGYTF.

This clonotype was detected ten times or more. The CDR3 DNA sequence: TGTGCCTGGAGTGTAGAGACTGAAGCTTTCTTT. This codes for CAWSVETEAFF. The rearrangement joins TRBV30 to TRBJ1-1; D remains unclear. Between the trimmed V and J ends, which lost 0 bases and 5 bases, there was a span of 4 bases. CDR1 and CDR2 (germline): GTSNPN, SVGIG (reference sequence). CDR3 length: 11 amino acids.

This clonotype was seen more than once but under ten times. The chain couples TRBV4-1 to TRBJ2-1, with D possibly TRBD2 on 5 matching bases. The V gene's germline CDR1 is MGHRA and CDR2 YSYEKL. V lost 4 bases, J lost 9 bases, and 16 bases lay in between. This CDR3 region has 14 residues. CDR3 nucleotides: TGCGCCAGCAGCCCGCTTACCCTACGGGGTGAGCAGTTCTTC. It yields the protein CASSPLTLRGEQFF.

This clonotype was recorded many times. The V call is TRBV7-3, the J call TRBJ2-5; D is undetermined. Germline V gene sequence: CDR1 SGHTA, CDR2 FQGTGA. Trimming cost V 2 bases and J 1 base, with 11 bases left between them. The CDR3 consists of 15 residues. DNA for the CDR3: TGTGCCAGCAGCTTAGGTAGCACGACCCAAGAGACCCAGTACTTC. Its protein is CASSLGSTTQETQYF.

Many counts were recorded for this clonotype. The genes are TRBV4-3 and TRBJ1-4; possible D gene TRBD1, 5 bases. The V end lost 3 bases, the J end lost 0 bases, and 8 bases lay between the germline ends. This CDR3 comprises 15 residues. CDR1 and CDR2 from the germline V gene are LGHNA and YSLEER. CDR3 loop: CASSHVGATNEKLFF. The DNA for the CDR3 is TGCGCCAGCAGCCATGTGGGGGCAACTAATGAAAAACTGTTTTTT.

As to this clonotype: This may arise from a read error, as a much more abundant clone is one base away. This sequence joins TRBV20-1 and TRBJ2-7, with D perhaps being TRBD1 or TRBD2 (7 bases each). Germline V lookup: CDR1 DFQATT, CDR2 SNEGSKA (reference sequence). This CDR3 comprises 16 residues. The CDR3 bases are TGCAGTGCTAGAGCCTACAGGGAGGGGGCCACCTACGAGCAGGACTTC. Its protein product is CSARAYREGATYEQDF.

This clonotype has more than one count but fewer than ten. The V and J genes are TRBV29-1 and TRBJ1-2, with D possibly TRBD1 on 6 matching bases. V lost 6 bases and J 7 bases, leaving 21 bases between the germline ends. This CDR3 spans 14 amino acids. Germline values: CDR1 SQVTM, CDR2 ANQGSEA. The CDR3 is CSVGGLTYASGYTF. The CDR3 DNA is TGCAGCGTAGGGGGGCTTACATATGCTTCTGGCTACACCTTC.

This clonotype was seen a handful of times. The chain joins TRBV7-3 to TRBJ1-1, with D perhaps TRBD1 (5 bases). The CDR3 runs to 13 residues. CDR1 is SGHTA, CDR2 FQGTGA, per germline. The V gene lost 2 bases and the J gene lost 5 bases, with 9 bases spanning the gap. As DNA, the CDR3 is TGTGCCAGCAGCTTAGGGGGGATGACTGAAGCTTTCTTT. Translating it yields CASSLGGMTEAFF. Full variable domain (rest looked up from reference TRBV7-3 and TRBJ1-1): GAGVSQTPSNKVTEKGKYVELRCDPISGHTALYWYRQSLGQGPEFLIYFQGTGAADDSGLPNDRFFAVRPEGSVSTLKIQRTERGDSAVYLCASSLGGMTEAFFGQGTRLTVV.

This clonotype came up many times. The gene calls are TRBV6-1 and TRBJ2-1; 12 nucleotides match TRBD2. This CDR3 is 15 amino acids long. CDR1 MNHNS and CDR2 SASEGT come from the germline V gene. V was pared by 6 bases and J by 6 bases, with 6 bases of the junction left unmatched. The CDR3 reads CASRDLAGGLNEQFF. In DNA form, the CDR3 reads TGTGCCAGCAGGGACCTAGCGGGAGGGCTCAATGAGCAGTTCTTC.

This clonotype was seen a few times. CDR3 sequence reads: CASSQEILPGNTIYF. CDR3 coding DNA: TGTGCCAGCAGCCAAGAGATACTGCCTGGAAACACCATATATTTT. V and J are TRBV14 and TRBJ1-3, with D hard to call. V lost 0 bases to trimming and J lost 2 bases, with 8 bases between them. Germline assignment: CDR1 SGHDN and CDR2 FVKESK. The CDR3 spans 15 residues.

This rearrangement joins TRBV19 to TRBJ2-3; D gene unclear. CDR1 is LNHDA, CDR2 SQIVND, per germline (reference sequence). The CDR3 runs 15 residues. The V end was cut by 5 bases, the J end by 3 bases, with 15 bases between. CDR3 nucleotides: TGTGCCAGTAGTCTGGCAAACGTTGGGACAGATACGCAGTATTTT. It translates to CASSLANVGTDTQYF.

Ten or more counts support this clonotype. This chain uses TRBV7-9 with TRBJ2-5; D is perhaps TRBD1 (7 bases). Trimming took off 5 bases at V and 0 bases at J, with 13 bases between the two ends. The germline V gene encodes CDR1 SEHNR and CDR2 FQNEAQ (reference sequence). The CDR3 runs 15 residues. The CDR3 sequence: CASSDRGTDQETQYF. CDR3 coding DNA: TGTGCCAGCAGCGACCGGGGGACAGACCAAGAGACCCAGTACTTC.

This clonotype has only a few counts. The V and J genes are TRBV5-1 and TRBJ2-5; 7 nucleotides line up with TRBD2. The V segment lost 2 bases and the J segment 4 bases; nucleotides outside the gene matches: 8. Germline V lookup: CDR1 SGHRS, CDR2 YFSETQ. The CDR3 sequence is 15 residues long. The CDR3 spells CASSLAGRVGETQYF. The CDR3 bases are TGCGCCAGCAGCTTAGCGGGGAGGGTCGGAGAGACCCAGTACTTC.

This clonotype appeared many times. This sequence joins TRBV12-3 or TRBV12-4 and TRBJ2-2, with TRBD2 identical over 8 bases. The CDR3 extends over 14 amino acids. Trimming at V came to 6 bases and at J to 6 bases, leaving 6 bases not matched to a gene. The CDR3: CASSPGLAAGELFF. In DNA, the CDR3 is TGTGCCAGCAGCCCCGGACTAGCCGCCGGGGAGCTGTTTTTT.

V usage is TRBV6-1 and J usage is TRBJ2-1; unclear D gene. There are 11 residues in the CDR3. Germline assignment: CDR1 MNHNS and CDR2 SASEGT. The V end lost 6 bases, the J end lost 7 bases, and 7 bases lay between the germline ends. The CDR3 sequence is CASSYLNEQFF. CDR3 coding DNA: TGTGCCAGCAGCTACCTAAATGAGCAGTTCTTC.